The rows below give T cell receptor beta chains drawn from one sample of a study of blood T cell repertoires in COVID-19. Produced via immunoSEQ multiplex PCR; TCRdb's table is partial and in-frame only. The profile covers about 89,000 clones, with over 75% appearing a single time and about 10% taken by the ten largest. What was sequenced was peripheral blood. Receptor source: a woman aged 80 or over with acute or convalescent COVID-19. Each CDR3 is given with its conserved first and last residue. D genes are given only for firm matches. Rows may omit the clone size; those that give it use once, few, many or a size class.

clone_size j_call d_call v_call cdr3_nt cdr3_aa
few TRBJ2-7 . TRBV5-1 TGCGCCAGCAGCTCCGGTCTCGGCGAGCAGTACTTC CASSSGLGEQYF
few TRBJ2-7 . TRBV7-2 TGTGCCAGCAGCTTTCAACAGGCCTACGAGCAGTACTTC CASSFQQAYEQYF
. TRBJ2-2 . TRBV20-1 TGCAGTGCTTTGTCCCTTGGGGAGCTGTTTTTT CSALSLGELFF
. TRBJ2-5 TRBD2 TRBV7-9 TGTGCCAGCAGCATTAGCGGGGGGGCGGAGACCCAGTACTTC CASSISGGAETQYF
. TRBJ1-5 . TRBV6-1 TGTGCCAGCAGTGAAATGTGGCGACAGCCCAATCAGCCCCAGCATTTT CASSEMWRQPNQPQHF
. TRBJ2-3 . TRBV7-3 TGTGCCAGCAGCCTGGGACACGCCCCTGGAGATACGCAGTATTTT CASSLGHAPGDTQYF
. TRBJ1-4 TRBD1 TRBV5-4 TGTGCCAGCAGCTCCCCGGGACAGAATAATGAAAAACTGTTTTTT CASSSPGQNNEKLFF
. TRBJ2-5 TRBD1 TRBV19 TGTGCCAGTATTTCGGGGACAGGGGGCCAAGAGACCCAGTACTTC CASISGTGGQETQYF
once TRBJ2-5 TRBD1 TRBV19 TGTGCCAGTAGTATAGCGGACAGGGAGACCCAGTACTTC CASSIADRETQYF
few TRBJ1-2 . TRBV7-2 TGTGCCAGCAGCTTAGGTGCGGGTTCCTATGGCTACACCTTC CASSLGAGSYGYTF
. TRBJ2-5 TRBD1 TRBV24-1 TGTGCCACCAGTGACCAGGGGGCCCAAGAGACCCAGTACTTC CATSDQGAQETQYF
. TRBJ1-6 TRBD1 TRBV6-5 TGTGCCAGCAGCCCCGGACAGGGGGGATTTTCACCCCTCCACTTT CASSPGQGGFSPLHF
. TRBJ2-1 . TRBV5-1 TGCGCCAGCAGCTTGATGGGGGACTTATCACATGAGCAGTTCTTC CASSLMGDLSHEQFF
. TRBJ1-1 . TRBV29-1 TGCAGCGTTGGAAGTGGCGGGGCTTTCTTT CSVGSGGAFF
. TRBJ1-5 . TRBV18 TGTGCCAGCTCACGAGGGAGTCAGCCCCAGCATTTT CASSRGSQPQHF
few TRBJ1-1 . TRBV28 TGTGCCAGCAGACGGACAGTGAACACTGAAGCTTTCTTT CASRRTVNTEAFF
. TRBJ1-1 TRBD1 TRBV7-2 TGTGCCAGCAGCGTGCAACAGGGGGCAACTGAAGCTTTCTTT CASSVQQGATEAFF
. TRBJ1-1 TRBD1 TRBV2 TGTGCCAGCAGCCCTACGGACAGGGGCACTGAAGCTTTCTTT CASSPTDRGTEAFF
. TRBJ1-5 TRBD1 TRBV2 TGTGCCAGCAGTGGAAACAGGGGGATTCAGCCCCAGCATTTT CASSGNRGIQPQHF
. TRBJ1-2 TRBD1 TRBV5-3 TGTGCCAGAAGCTTGGTCGGACAGGGAGTAGGAAACAGGTATGGCTACACCTTC CARSLVGQGVGNRYGYTF
few TRBJ1-2 . TRBV14 TGTGCCAGCAGCCAAGATCTGGGGGGGCGCCTTTTTGGCTACACCTTC CASSQDLGGRLFGYTF
. TRBJ2-1 TRBD2 TRBV18 TGTGCCAGCTCACCGACTAGCGGGGACAATGAGCAGTTCTTC CASSPTSGDNEQFF
. TRBJ2-2 . TRBV4-1 TGCGCCAGCAGCCAAGACGGGACTCTCACCGGGGAGCTGTTTTTT CASSQDGTLTGELFF
. TRBJ1-6 . TRBV7-2 TGTGCCAGCAGCTTAGATCGGGGTGGGAATTCACCCCTCCACTTT CASSLDRGGNSPLHF
. TRBJ1-2 TRBD1 TRBV28 TGTGCCAGCAGACTCCCCGTAGGGGGCGCCGATGGCTACACCTTC CASRLPVGGADGYTF
. TRBJ1-2 . TRBV6-2/TRBV6-3 TGTGCCAGCAGTTCCAGGGGCCATGGCTACACCTTC CASSSRGHGYTF
few TRBJ2-7 TRBD1 TRBV30 TGTGCCTGGAGTGTACCGGGACAGGGGTTTTCCTACGAGCAGTACTTC CAWSVPGQGFSYEQYF
once TRBJ1-2 TRBD1 TRBV7-9 TGTGCCAGCAGCTTAGACAGGGGTCGGGGCTACACCTTC CASSLDRGRGYTF
. TRBJ1-2 . TRBV5-4 TGTGCCAGCAGCTTCCCCCAGGGTGTCGGTTACACCTTC CASSFPQGVGYTF
once TRBJ1-4 . TRBV5-5 TGTGCCAGCAGCCTCATGACCGGAGATGAAAAACTGTTTTTT CASSLMTGDEKLFF
. TRBJ1-3 TRBD1 TRBV30 TGTGCCTGCGGGACAGGTCAGAAAAACACCATATATTTT CACGTGQKNTIYF
once TRBJ1-2 . TRBV5-4 TGTGCCAGCAGCTTGGACAGGGTTCGTGGCTACACCTTC CASSLDRVRGYTF
. TRBJ1-6 . TRBV28 TGTGCCAGCAGTCCCGCCGGGAGGGCGGGGAATTCACCCCTCCACTTT CASSPAGRAGNSPLHF
. TRBJ1-5 . TRBV6-5 TGTGCCACCGGACAGACAGCGGCTCAGCCCCAGCATTTT CATGQTAAQPQHF
. TRBJ1-1 . TRBV6-6 TGTGCCAGCAGAAACGGGTTGGACGGGGCTGAAGCTTTCTTT CASRNGLDGAEAFF
. TRBJ2-7 TRBD1 TRBV5-1 TGCGCCAGCAGCTTGGAAGGGACAGGGTACGAGCAGTACTTC CASSLEGTGYEQYF
. TRBJ2-1 . TRBV5-1 TGCGCCAGCAGCTTGGAGCCAGGCTCCTACAATGAGCAGTTCTTC CASSLEPGSYNEQFF
. TRBJ1-4 . TRBV9 TGTGCCAGCAGCGCCAGGGATGCCTTTAATGAAAAACTGTTTTTT CASSARDAFNEKLFF
. TRBJ2-7 TRBD1 TRBV5-4 TGTGCCAGCAGAATACAGGGGACAGGGGTACGCGAGCAGTACTTC CASRIQGTGVREQYF
few TRBJ1-3 . TRBV4-3 TGCGCCAGCAGCCAAGACTCAGGCGCTGGAAACACCATATATTTT CASSQDSGAGNTIYF
. TRBJ2-3 TRBD1 TRBV5-5 TGTGCCAGCAGCCAGGGGGACAGGGGGCGATGGGGCCCAGATACGCAGTATTTT CASSQGDRGRWGPDTQYF
few TRBJ1-2 TRBD1 TRBV2 TGTGCCAGCAGTGGAGACAGGGCGGACTATGGCTACACCTTC CASSGDRADYGYTF
. TRBJ1-1 . TRBV27 TGTGCCAGCAGTTACGGGGGGCGGTTGTTGGCTGAAGCTTTCTTT CASSYGGRLLAEAFF
. TRBJ2-1 TRBD2 TRBV11-2 TGTGCCAGCAGCCCGGACGGGACTAGCGGGGGGGAGCAGTTCTTC CASSPDGTSGGEQFF
. TRBJ1-2 TRBD1 TRBV7-2 TGTGCCAGCAGCCTCGGGGGGACAGGGGGCTCAAAGAACTATGGCTACACCTTC CASSLGGTGGSKNYGYTF
. TRBJ1-1 . TRBV5-1 TGCGCCAGCAGCTTGGGGTTAGAAATGAACACTGAAGCTTTCTTT CASSLGLEMNTEAFF
few TRBJ2-7 . TRBV4-2 TGTGCCAGCAGCCTGGAGGCAGGACTTTACGAGCAGTACTTC CASSLEAGLYEQYF
. TRBJ1-2 TRBD1 TRBV20-1 TGCAGTGCTAGTGGCCGGGACAGAAACTATGGCTACACCTTC CSASGRDRNYGYTF
. TRBJ2-1 TRBD2 TRBV6-5 TGTGCCAGCAGTTACTCCGGACTAGCGGGGGGCTATGAGCAGTTCTTC CASSYSGLAGGYEQFF
. TRBJ2-1 . TRBV28 TGTGCCAGCAGTTTAGGTGGCGACAACTACAATGAGCAGTTCTTC CASSLGGDNYNEQFF
few TRBJ1-5 . TRBV7-2 TGTGCCAGCAGCATGGGACAAGTCAATCAGCCCCAGCATTTT CASSMGQVNQPQHF
. TRBJ1-5 . TRBV19 TGTGCCAGTAGTATAGGTCTGTTGAGGGACAATCAGCCCCAGCATTTT CASSIGLLRDNQPQHF
. TRBJ2-5 TRBD2 TRBV6-6 TGTGCCAGCAGTTCAGCGGGGGGGAGACGAGAGACCCAGTACTTC CASSSAGGRRETQYF
. TRBJ1-2 TRBD1 TRBV28 TGTGCCAGCAGTAAGCCGGGACAGACCCTCTATGGCTACACCTTC CASSKPGQTLYGYTF
. TRBJ1-1 TRBD1 TRBV5-4 TGTGCCAGCAGCCGGACAGGGGACGCTGAAGCTTTCTTT CASSRTGDAEAFF
. TRBJ2-2 . TRBV5-1 TGCGCCAGCATGGCCGCGAACACCGGGGAGCTGTTTTTT CASMAANTGELFF
. TRBJ1-2 TRBD1 TRBV6-1 TGTGCCAGCAGTGAAGTGGGTTACAGGGGGCGGGCTAACTATGGCTACACCTTC CASSEVGYRGRANYGYTF
once TRBJ2-2 . TRBV19 TGTGCCAGCAAGCAGGGGAACCAGAACACCGGGGAGCTGTTTTTT CASKQGNQNTGELFF
. TRBJ1-6 . TRBV7-9 TGTGCCAGCAGCTTCGTACGCAGGGGAGATTCACCCCTCCACTTT CASSFVRRGDSPLHF